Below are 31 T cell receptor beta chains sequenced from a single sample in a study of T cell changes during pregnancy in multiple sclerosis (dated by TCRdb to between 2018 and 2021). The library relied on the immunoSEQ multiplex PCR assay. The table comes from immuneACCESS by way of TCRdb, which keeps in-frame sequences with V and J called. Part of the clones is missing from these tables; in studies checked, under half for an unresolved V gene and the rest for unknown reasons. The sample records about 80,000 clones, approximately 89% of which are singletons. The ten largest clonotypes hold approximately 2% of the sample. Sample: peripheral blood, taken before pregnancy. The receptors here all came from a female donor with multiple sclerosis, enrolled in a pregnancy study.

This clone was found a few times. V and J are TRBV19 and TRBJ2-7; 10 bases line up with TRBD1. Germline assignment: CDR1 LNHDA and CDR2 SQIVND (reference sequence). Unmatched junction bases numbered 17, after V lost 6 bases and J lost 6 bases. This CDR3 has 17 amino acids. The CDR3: CASSPGDRGQGRGEQYF. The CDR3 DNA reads TGTGCCAGTAGCCCAGGGGACAGGGGACAAGGAAGAGGCGAGCAGTACTTC.

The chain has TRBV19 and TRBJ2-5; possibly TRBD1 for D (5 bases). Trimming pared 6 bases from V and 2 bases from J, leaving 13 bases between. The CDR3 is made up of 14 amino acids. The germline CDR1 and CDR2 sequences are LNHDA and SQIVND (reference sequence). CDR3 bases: TGTGCCAGTAGCCCCATAGACAGACAAGAGACCCAGTACTTC. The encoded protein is CASSPIDRQETQYF.

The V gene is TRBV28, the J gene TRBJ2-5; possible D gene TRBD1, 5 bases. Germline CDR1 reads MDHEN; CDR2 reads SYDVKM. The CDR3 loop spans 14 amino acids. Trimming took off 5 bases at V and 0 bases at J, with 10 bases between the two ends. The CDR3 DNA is TGTGCCAGCAGTCCGTACAGGTACCAAGAGACCCAGTACTTC. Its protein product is CASSPYRYQETQYF.

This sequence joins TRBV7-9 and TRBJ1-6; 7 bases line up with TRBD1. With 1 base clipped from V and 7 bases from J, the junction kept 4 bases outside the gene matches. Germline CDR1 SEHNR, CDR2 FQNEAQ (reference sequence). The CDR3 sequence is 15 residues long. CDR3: CASSLGGQSNSPLHF. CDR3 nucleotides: TGTGCCAGCAGCTTAGGGGGACAGAGCAATTCACCCCTCCACTTT.

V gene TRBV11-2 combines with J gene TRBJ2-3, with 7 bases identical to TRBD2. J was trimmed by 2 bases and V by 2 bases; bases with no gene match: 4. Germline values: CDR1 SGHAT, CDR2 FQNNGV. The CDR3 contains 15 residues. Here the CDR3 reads CASSLWGGYTDTQYF. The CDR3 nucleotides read TGTGCCAGCAGCTTATGGGGGGGGTACACAGATACGCAGTATTTT.

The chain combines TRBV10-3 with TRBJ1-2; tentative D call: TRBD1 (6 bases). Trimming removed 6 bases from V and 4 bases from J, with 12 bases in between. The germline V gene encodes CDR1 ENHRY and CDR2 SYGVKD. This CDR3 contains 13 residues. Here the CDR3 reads CAISRQETYGYTF. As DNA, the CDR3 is TGTGCCATCAGCCGACAGGAGACCTATGGCTACACCTTC.

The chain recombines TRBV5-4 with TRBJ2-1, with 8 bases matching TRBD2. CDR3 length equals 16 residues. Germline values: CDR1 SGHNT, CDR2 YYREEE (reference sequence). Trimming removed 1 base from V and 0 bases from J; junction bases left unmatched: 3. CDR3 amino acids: CASSLLTSGSYNEQFF. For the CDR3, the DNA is TGTGCCAGCAGCTTGCTTACTAGCGGCTCCTACAATGAGCAGTTCTTC. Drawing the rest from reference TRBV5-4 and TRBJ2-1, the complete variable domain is ETGVTQSPTHLIKTRGQQVTLRCSSQSGHNTVSWYQQALGQGPQFIFQYYREEENGRGNFPPRFSGLQFPNYSSELNVNALELDDSALYLCASSLLTSGSYNEQFFGPGTRLTVL.

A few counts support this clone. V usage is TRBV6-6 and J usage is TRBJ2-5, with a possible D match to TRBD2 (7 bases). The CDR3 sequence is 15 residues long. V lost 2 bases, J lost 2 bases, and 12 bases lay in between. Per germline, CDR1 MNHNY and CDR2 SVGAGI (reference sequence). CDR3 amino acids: CASSYVGGGQETQYF. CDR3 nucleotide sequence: TGTGCCAGCAGTTACGTAGGGGGGGGGCAAGAGACCCAGTACTTC.

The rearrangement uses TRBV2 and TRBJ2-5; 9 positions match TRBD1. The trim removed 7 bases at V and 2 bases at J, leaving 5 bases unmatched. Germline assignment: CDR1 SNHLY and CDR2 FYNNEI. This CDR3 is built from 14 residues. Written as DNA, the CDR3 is TGTGCCAGCAAGTGGACAGGGGAACAAGAGACCCAGTACTTC. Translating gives CASKWTGEQETQYF.

Here the CDR3 DNA reads TGTGCCACCAGCAGGACAGGAAACTCTGGGGCCAACGTCCTGACTTTC. Translating it yields CATSRTGNSGANVLTF. This chain joins TRBV15 and TRBJ2-6; a weak D match, TRBD1 (6 bases). The CDR3 has 16 amino acids. The V end lost 3 bases, the J end lost 0 bases, and 9 bases lay between the germline ends. Germline values: CDR1 LNHNV, CDR2 YYDKDF (reference sequence).

The CDR3 loop is CASSLVSTGNNEQFF. In DNA form, the CDR3 reads TGTGCCAGCAGCTTAGTCTCTACAGGTAACAATGAGCAGTTCTTC. This sequence joins TRBV7-2 and TRBJ2-1; perhaps TRBD1 as D (5 bases). There are 15 residues in the CDR3. Germline values: CDR1 SGHTA, CDR2 FQGNSA. V dropped 1 base and J dropped 5 bases, with 12 bases sitting between them.

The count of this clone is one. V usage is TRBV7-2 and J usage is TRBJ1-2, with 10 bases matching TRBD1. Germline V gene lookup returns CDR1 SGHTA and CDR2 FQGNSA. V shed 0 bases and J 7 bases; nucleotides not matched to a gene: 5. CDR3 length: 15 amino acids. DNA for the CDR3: TGTGCCAGCAGCTTAGCCCCCGGACAGGGGGGTGGCTACACCTTC. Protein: CASSLAPGQGGGYTF.

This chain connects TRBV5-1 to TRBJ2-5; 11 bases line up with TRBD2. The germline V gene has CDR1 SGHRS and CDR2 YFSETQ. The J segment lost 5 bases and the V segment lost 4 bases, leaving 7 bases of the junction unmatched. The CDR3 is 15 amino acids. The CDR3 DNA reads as TGCGCCAGCAGCCCTCTAGCGGGGGGACGCGAGACCCAGTACTTC. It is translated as CASSPLAGGRETQYF.

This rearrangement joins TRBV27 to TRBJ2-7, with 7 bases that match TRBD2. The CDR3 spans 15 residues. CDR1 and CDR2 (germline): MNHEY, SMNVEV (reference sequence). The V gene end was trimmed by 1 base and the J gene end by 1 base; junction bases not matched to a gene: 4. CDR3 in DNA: TGTGCCAGCAGTTTATTTCGGGGGGAGTCCTACGAGCAGTACTTC. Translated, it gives CASSLFRGESYEQYF.

CDR3 DNA sequence: TGTGCCATCAGTGAGTCGGGGGCCAATAATTCACCCCTCCACTTT. Encoded protein: CAISESGANNSPLHF. This sequence joins TRBV10-3 and TRBJ1-6, with TRBD1 as a possible D gene (6 bases). Germline-derived CDR1 and CDR2 are ENHRY and SYGVKD. This CDR3 is 15 amino acids long. Trimming stripped 0 bases from V and 5 bases from J, with 8 bases between.

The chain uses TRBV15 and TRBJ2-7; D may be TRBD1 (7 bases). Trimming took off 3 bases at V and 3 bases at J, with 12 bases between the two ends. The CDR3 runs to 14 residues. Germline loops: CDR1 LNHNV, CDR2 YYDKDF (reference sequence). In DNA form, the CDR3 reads TGTGCCACCAGCAGTAGACAGGGAGGCTACGAGCAGTACTTC. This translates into CATSSRQGGYEQYF.

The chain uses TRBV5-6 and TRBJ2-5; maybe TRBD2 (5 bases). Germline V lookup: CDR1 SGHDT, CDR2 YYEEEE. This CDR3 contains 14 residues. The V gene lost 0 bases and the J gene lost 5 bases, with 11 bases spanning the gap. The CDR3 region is CASSLGGWRETQYF. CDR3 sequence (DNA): TGTGCCAGCAGCTTGGGAGGGTGGAGGGAGACCCAGTACTTC.

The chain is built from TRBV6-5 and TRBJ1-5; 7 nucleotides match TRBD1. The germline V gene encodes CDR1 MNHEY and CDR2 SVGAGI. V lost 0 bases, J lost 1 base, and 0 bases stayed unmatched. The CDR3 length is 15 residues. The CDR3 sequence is CASSYSTGSNQPQHF. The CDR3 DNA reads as TGTGCCAGCAGTTACTCGACAGGGAGCAATCAGCCCCAGCATTTT.

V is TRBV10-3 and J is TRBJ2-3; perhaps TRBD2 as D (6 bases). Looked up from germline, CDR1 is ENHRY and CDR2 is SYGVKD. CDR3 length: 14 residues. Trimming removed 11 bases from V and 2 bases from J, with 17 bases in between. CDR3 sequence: CAAIPGLPTDTQYF. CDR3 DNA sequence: TGTGCCGCAATTCCGGGACTTCCCACAGATACGCAGTATTTT.

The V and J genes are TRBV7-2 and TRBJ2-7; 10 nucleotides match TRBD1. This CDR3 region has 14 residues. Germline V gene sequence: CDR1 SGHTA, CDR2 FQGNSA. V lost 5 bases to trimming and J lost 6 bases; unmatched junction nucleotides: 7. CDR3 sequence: CASSTGTGDGEQYF. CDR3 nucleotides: TGTGCCAGCAGCACCGGGACAGGGGACGGCGAGCAGTACTTC. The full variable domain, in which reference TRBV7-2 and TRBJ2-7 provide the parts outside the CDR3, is GAGVSQSPSNKVTEKGKDVELRCDPISGHTALYWYRQSLGQGLEFLIYFQGNSAPDKSGLPSDRFSAERTGGSVSTLTIQRTQQEDSAVYLCASSTGTGDGEQYFGPGTRLTVT.

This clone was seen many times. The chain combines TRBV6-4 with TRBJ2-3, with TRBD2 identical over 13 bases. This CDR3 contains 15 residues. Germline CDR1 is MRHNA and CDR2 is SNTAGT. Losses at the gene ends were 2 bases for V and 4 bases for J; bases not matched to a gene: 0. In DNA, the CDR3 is TGTGCCAGCAGTGACACTAGCGGGGGGGCAGATACGCAGTATTTT. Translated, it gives CASSDTSGGADTQYF.

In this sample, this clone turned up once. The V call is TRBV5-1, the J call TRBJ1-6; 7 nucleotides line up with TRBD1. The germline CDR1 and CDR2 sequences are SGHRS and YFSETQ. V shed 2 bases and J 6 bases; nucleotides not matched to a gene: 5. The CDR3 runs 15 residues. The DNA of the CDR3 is TGCGCCAGCAGCTTAACGGGACAGACTAATTCACCCCTCCACTTT. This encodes CASSLTGQTNSPLHF.

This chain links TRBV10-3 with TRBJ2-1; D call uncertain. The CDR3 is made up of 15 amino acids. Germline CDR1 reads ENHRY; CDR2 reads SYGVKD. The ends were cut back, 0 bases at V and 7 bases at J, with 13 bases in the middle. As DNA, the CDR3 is TGTGCCATCAGTGAGTCCCAACCTCGGTTGAATGAGCAGTTCTTC. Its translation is CAISESQPRLNEQFF.

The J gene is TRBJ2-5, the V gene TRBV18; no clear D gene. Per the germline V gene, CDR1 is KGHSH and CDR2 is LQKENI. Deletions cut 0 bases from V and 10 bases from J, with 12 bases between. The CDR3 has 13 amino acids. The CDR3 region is CASSPPGPRVQYF. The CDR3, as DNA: TGTGCCAGCTCACCACCTGGCCCTCGGGTCCAGTACTTC.

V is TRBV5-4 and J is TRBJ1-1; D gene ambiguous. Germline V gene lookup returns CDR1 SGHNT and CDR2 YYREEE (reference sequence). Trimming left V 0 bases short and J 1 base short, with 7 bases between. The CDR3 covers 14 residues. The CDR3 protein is CASSLDPENTEAFF. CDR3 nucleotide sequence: TGTGCCAGCAGCTTGGATCCAGAGAACACTGAAGCTTTCTTT.

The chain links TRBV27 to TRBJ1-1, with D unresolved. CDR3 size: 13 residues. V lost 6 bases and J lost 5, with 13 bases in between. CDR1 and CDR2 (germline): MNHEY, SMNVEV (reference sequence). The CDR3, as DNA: TGTGCCAGCAGCTTTCGAGCTAGGACTGAAGCTTTCTTT. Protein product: CASSFRARTEAFF.

The CDR3 DNA sequence: TGTGCCAGCAGTTATTCGTACCGACTCGCGCAGCCCCAGCATTTT. Protein: CASSYSYRLAQPQHF. V and J are TRBV6-5 and TRBJ1-5; D not resolved. The CDR3 extends over 15 amino acids. The V gene's germline CDR1 is MNHEY and CDR2 SVGAGI. The germline V and J ends were trimmed by 3 bases and 7 bases, with 16 bases remaining between them.

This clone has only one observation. CDR3 sequence: CASSQYLGLAGGNEQFF. DNA for the CDR3: TGTGCCAGCAGCCAATACTTGGGACTAGCGGGGGGGAATGAGCAGTTCTTC. This chain connects TRBV14 to TRBJ2-1; 16 bases match TRBD2. Germline loops: CDR1 SGHDN, CDR2 FVKESK. V shed 2 bases and J 7 bases; nucleotides not matched to a gene: 5. The CDR3 runs to 17 residues.

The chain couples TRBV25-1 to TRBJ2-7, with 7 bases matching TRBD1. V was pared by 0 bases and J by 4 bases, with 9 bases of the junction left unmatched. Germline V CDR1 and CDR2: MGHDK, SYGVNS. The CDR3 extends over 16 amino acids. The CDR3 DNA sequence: TGTGCCAGCAGTGAATATTTCCTCGTGACAGGGTACGAGCAGTACTTC. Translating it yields CASSEYFLVTGYEQYF.

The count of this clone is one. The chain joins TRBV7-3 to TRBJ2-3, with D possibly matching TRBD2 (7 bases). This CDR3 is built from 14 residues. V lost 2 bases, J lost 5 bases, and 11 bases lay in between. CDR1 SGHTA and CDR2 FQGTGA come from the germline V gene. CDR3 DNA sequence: TGTGCCAGCAGCTTAGGGGGGGCGGTAGATACGCAGTATTTT. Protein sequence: CASSLGGAVDTQYF.

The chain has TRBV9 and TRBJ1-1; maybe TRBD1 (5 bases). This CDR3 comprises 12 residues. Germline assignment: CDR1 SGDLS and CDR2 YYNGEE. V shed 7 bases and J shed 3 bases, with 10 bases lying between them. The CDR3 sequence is CASSGSHTEAFF. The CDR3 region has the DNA TGTGCCAGCTCAGGGTCACACACTGAAGCTTTCTTT.